This passage covers 18 T cell receptor beta chains from one sample sequenced in a study of blood T cells in healthy people across ages. Through a sample-barcoded 5' primer and a J-beta primer mix, a second PCR was run for roughly 6 to 11 cycles. A single record per CDR3 protein comes from TCRdb applying MiXCR to the 5' RACE reads. The sample has 2 million or so distinct CDR3 sequences; roughly 49% are singletons. Specimen: blood. The receptors come from a woman aged 40 to 55 in good health.

CDR3 sequence (DNA): TGTGCCAGCAGCTTTGGTCAGAATAATGAAAAACTGTTTTTT. Amino acids: CASSFGQNNEKLFF. This chain uses TRBV7-9 with TRBJ1-4, with D hard to call. The ends were cut back, 3 bases at V and 4 bases at J, with 9 bases in the middle. This CDR3 comprises 14 residues. Germline assignment: CDR1 SEHNR and CDR2 FQNEAQ (reference sequence).

The chain employs TRBV20-1 and TRBJ2-6; 10 nucleotides line up with TRBD2. This CDR3 is built from 15 residues. The trim removed 5 bases at V and 4 bases at J, leaving 5 bases unmatched. Germline values: CDR1 DFQATT, CDR2 SNEGSKA (reference sequence). DNA of the CDR3: TGCAGTGCTCCGCTAGCGGGGGTCGGGGCCAACGTCCTGACTTTC. This sequence encodes CSAPLAGVGANVLTF.

V gene TRBV5-1 combines with J gene TRBJ2-7; maybe TRBD2 (6 bases). Germline lookup yields CDR1 SGHRS and CDR2 YFSETQ. The CDR3 has 14 residues. With 0 bases removed from V and 4 bases from J, the gap between germline ends came to 11 bases. The CDR3 is CASSLGPDYYEQYF. The DNA for the CDR3 is TGCGCCAGCAGCTTGGGGCCGGACTATTACGAGCAGTACTTC. The full variable domain, with the rest looked up from reference TRBV5-1 and TRBJ2-7, is KAGVTQTPRYLIKTRGQQVTLSCSPISGHRSVSWYQQTPGQGLQFLFEYFSETQRNKGNFPGRFSGRQFSNSRSEMNVSTLELGDSALYLCASSLGPDYYEQYFGPGTRLTVT.

V and J are TRBV27 and TRBJ2-5; the D is unclear. V was shortened by 8 bases and J by 0 bases, with 13 bases between the two germline ends. The CDR3 totals 14 residues. In germline, CDR1 is MNHEY, CDR2 SMNVEV (reference sequence). The DNA of the CDR3 is TGTGCCAGCCGCCACCGGGCCAACCAAGAGACCCAGTACTTC. This sequence encodes CASRHRANQETQYF.

The CDR3 here is CATSGTRNYGYTF. In nucleotides, the CDR3 is TGTGCCACCTCCGGGACGCGGAACTATGGCTACACCTTC. The chain uses TRBV15 and TRBJ1-2; tentatively, D is TRBD1 (5 bases). The CDR3 loop spans 13 amino acids. V was pared by 8 bases and J by 2 bases, with 12 bases between. CDR1 is LNHNV, CDR2 YYDKDF, per germline (reference sequence). Complete variable domain (other parts from reference TRBV15 and TRBJ1-2): DAMVIQNPRYQVTQFGKPVTLSCSQTLNHNVMYWYQQKSSQAPKLLFHYYDKDFNNEADTPDNFQSRRPNTSFCFLDIRSPGLGDTAMYLCATSGTRNYGYTFGSGTRLTVV.

CDR3 nucleotides: TGCGCCAGTTCAAGCTCCAGGGGGTCAGTCTATGAGCAGTTCTTC. Translation: CASSSSRGSVYEQFF. This rearrangement joins TRBV10-1 to TRBJ2-1; 7 nucleotides align to TRBD1. V dropped 9 bases and J dropped 8; count of bases not matched to a gene: 16. The germline V gene encodes CDR1 WNHNN and CDR2 SYGVQD (reference sequence). This CDR3 has 15 amino acids.

This clonotype was seen only a few times. The rearrangement uses TRBV27 and TRBJ2-1, with D unresolved. V gave up 6 bases and J gave up 2 bases, with 14 bases separating them. Germline CDR1 MNHEY, CDR2 SMNVEV (reference sequence). This CDR3 is built from 15 residues. The CDR3 loop is CASRILGAPYNEQFF. Written as DNA, the CDR3 is TGTGCCAGCAGGATTCTAGGAGCGCCCTACAATGAGCAGTTCTTC.

V and J are TRBV6-5 and TRBJ1-2; the match to TRBD1 covers 8 bases. CDR1 is MNHEY and CDR2 is SVGAGI in the germline V gene. The CDR3 covers 13 residues. The trim removed 7 bases at V and 4 bases at J, leaving 5 bases unmatched. Here the CDR3 reads CASIAGGSYGYTF. The DNA of the CDR3 is TGTGCCAGCATTGCAGGGGGCAGCTATGGCTACACCTTC.

This clonotype was recorded a few times. This rearrangement joins TRBV20-1 to TRBJ2-7; 8 bases align to TRBD2. J gave up 3 bases and V 5 bases, and 3 bases lay outside the gene matches. Germline lookup yields CDR1 DFQATT and CDR2 SNEGSKA (reference sequence). This CDR3 has 12 residues. The CDR3, as DNA: TGCAGTGCTGTACGGGGGGGCTACGAGCAGTACTTC. Encoded protein: CSAVRGGYEQYF.

For this clonotype: A much larger clone sits a single nucleotide away, making a read error possible. This chain connects TRBV20-1 to TRBJ2-5, with 7 bases matching TRBD2. Germline V CDR1 and CDR2: DFQATT, SNEGSKA (reference sequence). This CDR3 has 14 amino acids. Here the CDR3 DNA reads TGCAGTGCTCGGAGCGGGGTCAACCAAGGGACCCAGTACTTC. As protein: CSARSGVNQGTQYF.

The rearrangement joins TRBV2 to TRBJ2-5; the match to TRBD1 covers 8 bases. The J call is uncertain, as TRBJ2-7 better fits the DNA end. The CDR3 covers 12 residues. The germline CDR1 and CDR2 sequences are SNHLY and FYNNEI. CDR3 amino acids: CASLDRGGEQYF. In DNA, the CDR3 is TGTGCCAGCCTAGACAGGGGTGGCGAGCAGTACTTC.

The V gene is TRBV7-2, the J gene TRBJ1-6, with D tentatively TRBD1 (5 bases). This CDR3 comprises 14 residues. Trimming shortened V by 8 bases and J by 9 bases, and 17 bases separated the two germline ends. From germline, CDR1 is SGHTA and CDR2 FQGNSA. The CDR3 sequence is CASLLGSRGSPLHF. CDR3 sequence (DNA): TGTGCCAGCCTACTTGGGTCTAGGGGTTCACCCCTCCACTTT.

V is TRBV6-2 or TRBV6-3 and J is TRBJ2-7, with unresolved D. The V end was cut by 6 bases, the J end by 1 base, with 10 bases between. Germline CDR1 MNHEY, CDR2 SVGEGT. The CDR3 runs 13 residues. CDR3 DNA sequence: TGTGCCAGCAGAGAGGACGGTTCCTACGAGCAGTACTTC. This sequence encodes CASREDGSYEQYF.

The chain joins TRBV6-5 to TRBJ1-1; D remains ambiguous. Germline CDR1 is MNHEY and CDR2 is SVGAGI. The CDR3 is 13 amino acids. The V end lost 6 bases, the J end lost 5 bases, and 13 bases lay between the germline ends. Here the CDR3 reads CASSETFNTEAFF. The CDR3 DNA sequence: TGTGCCAGCAGCGAGACCTTCAATACTGAAGCTTTCTTT.

This clonotype occurred a few times. This chain uses TRBV28 with TRBJ1-2; D might be TRBD1 (5 bases). V lost 6 bases and J 4 bases, leaving 18 bases between the germline ends. The CDR3 sequence is 15 residues long. In germline, CDR1 is MDHEN, CDR2 SYDVKM. The CDR3: CASSRGRGFGYGYTF. In DNA, the CDR3 is TGTGCCAGCAGCCGGGGGAGAGGTTTCGGCTATGGCTACACCTTC.

V gene TRBV12-3 or TRBV12-4 combines with J gene TRBJ2-1, with D tentatively TRBD2 (6 bases). The CDR3 has 15 residues. V was trimmed by 5 bases and J by 4 bases, leaving 15 bases between them. The DNA of the CDR3 is TGTGCCAGCAGTCTCGGGGGAAACCTATACAATGAGCAGTTCTTC. Translated, it gives CASSLGGNLYNEQFF.

This sequence joins TRBV5-1 and TRBJ1-5; D gene ambiguous. Germline assignment: CDR1 SGHRS and CDR2 YFSETQ. With 4 bases removed from V and 1 base from J, the gap between germline ends came to 15 bases. The CDR3 sequence is 16 residues long. The CDR3 nucleotides are TGCGCCAGCAGCCTAAACTTCTCGAAGAGCAATCAGCCCCAGCATTTT. Protein: CASSLNFSKSNQPQHF.

The chain is built from TRBV2 and TRBJ2-7; no clear D. The CDR3 covers 14 residues. The germline CDR1 and CDR2 sequences are SNHLY and FYNNEI. Trimming pared 3 bases from V and 4 bases from J, leaving 13 bases between. The DNA for the CDR3 is TGTGCCAGCAGTGAGGTAGGACGCAAGTACGAGCAGTACTTC. Protein sequence: CASSEVGRKYEQYF.